This T cell receptor beta chain was sequenced in a study of T-cell reconstitution after alpha-beta-depleted transplantation in children (dated by TCRdb to between 2015 and 2016). Looking at the study overall: The study quantitatively tracked T-cell immune reconstitution after TCRalphabeta/CD19-depleted allogeneic hematopoietic cell transplantation in children using TCR repertoire profiling.

The investigation overall reported the following: In some patients, the high TCRbeta diversity seen at day 60 was put down to recipient T cells and intrathymic progenitors that had survived conditioning. The apparently early alphabetaT-cell count recovery about two months after transplant was reportedly dependent on only several hundred rapidly expanded clones derived from non-depleted graft cells. Over the following months the frequencies of hyperexpanded clones went down, and after one year T-cell counts and TCRbeta diversity were mostly credited to newly produced T cells.

The CDR3 covers 13 residues, taking in both the cysteine and the phenylalanine. Only CDR3 DNA remains: 39 bases, in frame from the first base. The junction carries 15 bases between V and J, which are trimmed by 3 bases and 10 bases respectively. The treatment or condition label here, explained by the study, means: allogeneic hematopoietic cell transplantation with graft depleted of TCRalphabeta T cells and CD19 B cells. Transplant recipients were children who received TCRalphabeta/CD19-depleted allogeneic hematopoietic cell grafts. Library prep was done by PCR. Sequencing was performed on an Illumina HiSeq 2500. Molecular barcoding was employed in the preparation of TCR libraries, with unique molecular identifiers being used to normalize TCRbeta repertoire quantification. TCRdb redid the processing of the public reads, applying fastp at Q25 and MiXCR, and retained in-frame beta chains. Rows are combined by CDR3 protein, so each entry shows the most common genes and DNA. The sample table holds about a million distinct CDR3 sequences, of which roughly 29% were seen once. The ten largest clonotypes hold 28% of the sample.

The table lists this clonotype with a few counts. Its specific antigen is unknown. Base qualities were left out, and no much larger clone turns up one base away. The sequence was collected from a boy less than two years old who had a stem cell transplant for SCID, so the T cells may come from the graft donor. Recombination connected TRBV12-3 or TRBV12-4 to TRBJ1-2; the D gene is possibly TRBD1, with 6 bases matching. The sequencing here drew on PBMCs, mostly from graft donor cells, taken 360 days after TCRalphabeta/CD19-depleted stem cell transplant. The CDR3 loop reads CASSLGTKGDYTF. The sequenced DNA is TGTGCCAGCAGTTTGGGGACGAAGGGGGACTACACCTTC.